Sequencing of this TCR beta chain was carried out in a study of blood T cell repertoires in COVID-19. This CDR3 has 13 residues. Germline loops: CDR1 LGHNT, CDR2 FRNRAP. The V gene lost 7 bases and the J gene lost 2 bases, with 11 bases spanning the gap. In the authors' workflow: Estimated nucleated cell counts came from reference gene primer amplification. TCRdb's table, derived via immunoSEQ multiplex PCR, lists solely in-frame clones and lacks some. For V, J and clone size, that table is used; D and trimming come from the DNA. This table has tens of thousands of clones, roughly four fifths appearing once.

Sequenced input: peripheral blood. J is TRBJ1-1 and V is TRBV12-5; D is undetermined. The sequence was obtained from a woman between 55 and 75 years old with acute or convalescent COVID-19. This CDR3 is CASAARGNTEAFF. The CDR3 DNA reads as TGTGCTAGTGCTGCGCGGGGTAACACTGAAGCTTTCTTT.